This T cell receptor beta chain originates from a study of tumor-infiltrating lymphocytes in primary liver carcinoma. Production of TCR beta cDNA used around 500 ng total RNA together with a constant-region primer. For TCR beta, libraries were produced by three nested multiplex PCR rounds using slightly modified ARM-PCR. Each of the first two PCR rounds ran roughly 9 cycles with TRBV1-TRBV30 forward and C-beta reverse primers. TCRdb fed the multiplex PCR reads into MiXCR, producing one record per CDR3 protein. The sample yields around 100,000 distinct CDR3 sequences, about three quarters seen once. About this clonotype itself: At one of its ends the junction is not consistent with the germline gene, which may arise from a read error.

Germline CDR1 reads SGHRS; CDR2 reads YFSETQ. The CDR3 spans 15 residues. The roughly 19-32 mg bulk tissue piece was not sorted before simultaneous RNA and DNA extraction. This sequence was found in a woman aged 55-70 years with primary liver carcinoma and hepatitis B virus infection. The chain has TRBV5-1 and TRBJ2-1, with TRBD2 matching 12 bases. The sample taken for sequencing was liver tumor tissue from sampling region 5. The subset: tumor region T5, tumor centre. The CDR3 reads CASSPRTSGTGEQFF. The CDR3 region has the DNA TGCGCCAGCAGCCCCAGGACTAGCGGGACCGGTGAGCAATTCTTC.